The 22 T cell receptor beta chains given below trace back to one sample, sequenced in a study of cytomegalovirus exposure and HLA in healthy donors. Primers: 60 Vbeta forward and 13 Jbeta reverse. Sequencing was performed with immunoSEQ multiplex PCR; in TCRdb, only in-frame clones are kept and a portion is missing. The data show roughly 120,000 clones, roughly two thirds seen once. The sample taken for sequencing was PBMCs. The receptors originated from a man younger than 45 in good health and CMV-seropositive.

The chain joins TRBV4-2 to TRBJ2-5; a possible D gene is TRBD2 (5 bases). Trimming took off 6 bases at V and 7 bases at J, with 21 bases between the two ends. The germline V gene encodes CDR1 LGHNA and CDR2 YNFKEQ. The CDR3 sequence is 15 residues long. This CDR3 reads CASSQSYRGETTQYF. The CDR3 DNA reads TGTGCCAGCAGTCAATCGTATCGGGGAGAGACGACCCAGTACTTC.

This sequence joins TRBV7-2 and TRBJ2-5; TRBD2 might be the D (6 bases). The germline V gene has CDR1 SGHTA and CDR2 FQGNSA. Trimming took 5 bases from V and 14 from J, leaving 21 bases between them. This CDR3 is 13 amino acids long. CDR3 sequence reads: CASSQGTLPLLYF. For the CDR3, the DNA is TGTGCCAGCAGCCAAGGGACTTTACCCCTTCTTTACTTC. Drawing the rest from reference TRBV7-2 and TRBJ2-5, the complete variable domain is GAGVSQSPSNKVTEKGKDVELRCDPISGHTALYWYRQSLGQGLEFLIYFQGNSAPDKSGLPSDRFSAERTGGSVSTLTIQRTQQEDSAVYLCASSQGTLPLLYFGPGTRLLVL.

The J gene is TRBJ2-2, the V gene TRBV2, with D perhaps assigned TRBD1 or TRBD2 (5 bases each). The CDR3 length is 12 residues. From germline, CDR1 is SNHLY and CDR2 FYNNEI. With 7 bases removed from V and 6 bases from J, the gap between germline ends came to 9 bases. This CDR3 reads CASNEGPGELFF. The CDR3 region has the DNA TGTGCCAGCAATGAGGGGCCCGGGGAGCTGTTTTTT.

The J gene is TRBJ2-1, the V gene TRBV14; 7 bases match TRBD1. The V segment lost 1 base and the J segment 8 bases; nucleotides outside the gene matches: 8. The CDR3 consists of 15 residues. Germline V CDR1 and CDR2: SGHDN, FVKESK. The DNA for the CDR3 is TGTGCCAGCAGCCAAGGACGAGGGGGCGGACATGAGCAGTTCTTC. Amino acid sequence: CASSQGRGGGHEQFF.

The chain joins TRBV7-3 to TRBJ1-4; the D is unclear. Trimming stripped 1 base from V and 5 bases from J, with 11 bases between. The CDR3 has 15 residues. The germline V gene encodes CDR1 SGHTA and CDR2 FQGTGA. CDR3 DNA sequence: TGTGCCAGCAGCTTAAGAGGAGGGATCAATGAAAAACTGTTTTTT. It specifies CASSLRGGINEKLFF.

This clone has a single count. The chain couples TRBV27 to TRBJ2-1; 9 nucleotides line up with TRBD2. This CDR3 contains 14 residues. The J segment lost 4 bases and the V segment lost 10 bases, leaving 8 bases of the junction unmatched. From germline, CDR1 is MNHEY and CDR2 SMNVEV (reference sequence). The CDR3 DNA follows: TGTGCCACCACAGCGGGAGGAGTTTACAATGAGCAGTTCTTC. This gives the protein CATTAGGVYNEQFF.

There are a few counts of this clone. The chain uses TRBV4-3 and TRBJ2-3; 7 bases line up with TRBD1. In germline, CDR1 is LGHNA, CDR2 YSLEER. With 2 bases clipped from V and 7 bases from J, the junction kept 12 bases outside the gene matches. This CDR3 is 16 amino acids long. DNA of the CDR3: TGCGCCAGCAGCCAATTTGGACAGGACGGAATCCATACGCAGTATTTT. Translation: CASSQFGQDGIHTQYF.

The chain combines TRBV27 with TRBJ2-7, with 9 bases aligning to TRBD1. CDR1 is MNHEY and CDR2 is SMNVEV in the germline V gene (reference sequence). The CDR3 extends over 14 amino acids. V gave up 5 bases and J gave up 2 bases; unmatched junction bases: 4. CDR3 region: CASSRDRVAYEQYF. In DNA form, the CDR3 reads TGTGCCAGCAGTCGGGACAGGGTGGCCTACGAGCAGTACTTC.

V usage is TRBV29-1 and J usage is TRBJ2-1; D may be TRBD1 (5 bases). This CDR3 has 14 residues. The V and J ends lost 7 bases and 0 bases respectively, with 13 bases between them. Per the germline V gene, CDR1 is SQVTM and CDR2 is ANQGSEA. The CDR3, as DNA: TGCAGCGCCACAGGCACCTTCTCCTACAATGAGCAGTTCTTC. Protein product: CSATGTFSYNEQFF.

The chain is built from TRBV15 and TRBJ2-2; no reliable D call. The germline CDR1 and CDR2 sequences are LNHNV and YYDKDF (reference sequence). CDR3 length: 13 residues. V was trimmed by 2 bases and J by 7 bases, leaving 8 bases between them. The CDR3 loop reads CATSRRQGGELFF. Here the CDR3 DNA reads TGTGCCACCAGCAGAAGACAAGGCGGGGAGCTGTTTTTT.

V is TRBV28 and J is TRBJ2-7; unclear D gene. V was clipped by 3 bases and J by 2 bases, with 14 bases between them. CDR1 is MDHEN and CDR2 is SYDVKM in the germline V gene. The CDR3 has 15 residues. As DNA, the CDR3 is TGTGCCAGCAGTTTCCTCCGCCAGAAAACCTACGAGCAGTACTTC. This codes for CASSFLRQKTYEQYF.

The chain joins TRBV6-1 to TRBJ2-5, with a tentative D call TRBD1 (5 bases). Trimming removed 2 bases from V and 1 base from J, with 5 bases in between. Germline-derived CDR1 and CDR2 are MNHNS and SASEGT. The CDR3 totals 13 residues. CDR3 nucleotides: TGTGCCAGCAGTGAACAGGGCCAAGAGACCCAGTACTTC. As protein: CASSEQGQETQYF.

DNA of the CDR3: TGTGCCAGCAGCTTAGGTGTCCAGGGGGGATCGGAGACCCAGTACTTC. Translated, it gives CASSLGVQGGSETQYF. V and J are TRBV7-9 and TRBJ2-5; D perhaps matches TRBD1 (7 bases). Trimming pared 1 base from V and 5 bases from J, leaving 17 bases between. Germline assignment: CDR1 SEHNR and CDR2 FQNEAQ (reference sequence). The CDR3 contains 16 residues.

The rearrangement joins TRBV18 to TRBJ1-5; 11 bases map to TRBD1. V shed 3 bases, J shed 4 bases, and the junction held 8 bases outside the gene matches. This CDR3 contains 17 residues. The germline gives CDR1 KGHSH, CDR2 LQKENI. The CDR3 nucleotides read TGTGCCAGCTCACCCGGACAGGGGGCGACTGGGAATCAGCCCCAGCATTTT. The encoded protein is CASSPGQGATGNQPQHF.

The chain joins TRBV28 to TRBJ1-4; D may be TRBD1 (5 bases). Germline V gives CDR1 MDHEN, CDR2 SYDVKM. V lost 3 bases, J lost 5 bases, and 13 bases lay in between. The CDR3 is 15 residues long. The CDR3 reads CASSFYRAGNEKLFF. In DNA form, the CDR3 reads TGTGCCAGCAGTTTTTATAGGGCAGGGAATGAAAAACTGTTTTTT. Combining the CDR3 with reference TRBV28 and TRBJ1-4 gives the whole variable domain DVKVTQSSRYLVKRTGEKVFLECVQDMDHENMFWYRQDPGLGLRLIYFSYDVKMKEKGDIPEGYSVSREKKERFSLILESASTNQTSMYLCASSFYRAGNEKLFFGSGTQLSVL.

The rearrangement links TRBV28 to TRBJ1-2, with D uncertain. V was pared by 6 bases and J by 4 bases, with 15 bases between. Looked up from germline, CDR1 is MDHEN and CDR2 is SYDVKM. The CDR3 has 14 residues. This CDR3 reads CASRDVRVVYGYTF. CDR3 sequence (DNA): TGTGCCAGCAGAGACGTGAGGGTGGTCTATGGCTACACCTTC.

This clone has just a few counts. The CDR3: CASKEPNTEAFF. CDR3 sequence (DNA): TGCGCCAGTAAGGAGCCGAACACTGAAGCTTTCTTT. The chain combines TRBV5-1 with TRBJ1-1; D not certain. V dropped 8 bases and J dropped 1 base, with 9 bases sitting between them. Per germline, CDR1 SGHRS and CDR2 YFSETQ. The CDR3 is 12 residues long.

This clone was seen a few times. The rearrangement links TRBV5-1 to TRBJ2-3; 7 nucleotides align to TRBD1. Per germline, CDR1 SGHRS and CDR2 YFSETQ. The CDR3 length is 14 residues. CDR3 protein: CASRSQGVTDTQYF. As DNA, the CDR3 is TGCGCAAGCCGCTCGCAGGGGGTCACAGATACGCAGTATTTT.

J is TRBJ2-3 and V is TRBV2, with D perhaps matching TRBD1 (5 bases). Trimming stripped 8 bases from V and 6 bases from J, with 12 bases between. CDR1 and CDR2 (germline): SNHLY, FYNNEI. The CDR3 spans 12 residues. The CDR3 spells CASSTATDTQYF. The CDR3 nucleotides are TGTGCCAGCTCGACAGCGACGGATACGCAGTATTTT.

The table lists this clone with a few counts. V usage is TRBV28 and J usage is TRBJ1-3; maybe TRBD1 (5 bases). The ends were cut back, 6 bases at V and 1 base at J, with 13 bases in the middle. The CDR3 contains 15 residues. CDR1 MDHEN and CDR2 SYDVKM come from the germline V gene. CDR3: CASSAGGDSGNTIYF. DNA for the CDR3: TGTGCCAGCAGCGCCGGGGGGGATTCTGGAAACACCATATATTTT.

The chain recombines TRBV28 with TRBJ2-2; TRBD2 might be the D (6 bases). Germline loops: CDR1 MDHEN, CDR2 SYDVKM. This CDR3 spans 17 amino acids. Trimming shortened V by 2 bases and J by 2 bases, and 15 bases separated the two germline ends. In nucleotides, the CDR3 is TGTGCCAGCAGTTTAATGCCGGGACTGCTTAACACCGGGGAGCTGTTTTTT. Its translation is CASSLMPGLLNTGELFF. Complete variable domain (other parts from reference TRBV28 and TRBJ2-2): DVKVTQSSRYLVKRTGEKVFLECVQDMDHENMFWYRQDPGLGLRLIYFSYDVKMKEKGDIPEGYSVSREKKERFSLILESASTNQTSMYLCASSLMPGLLNTGELFFGEGSRLTVL.

V gene TRBV2 combines with J gene TRBJ1-2, with 7 bases identical to TRBD1. V shed 6 bases, J shed 4 bases, and the junction held 8 bases outside the gene matches. CDR3 length: 14 residues. Germline values: CDR1 SNHLY, CDR2 FYNNEI. The CDR3 bases are TGTGCCAGCAGCTCAGGGGGGCGAGGCTATGGCTACACCTTC. It specifies CASSSGGRGYGYTF. Variable domain in full (rest from reference TRBV2 and TRBJ1-2): EPEVTQTPSHQVTQMGQEVILRCVPISNHLYFYWYRQILGQKVEFLVSFYNNEISEKSEIFDDQFSVERPDGSNFTLKIRSTKLEDSAMYFCASSSGGRGYGYTFGSGTRLTVV.